The TCR beta chain described here comes from a study of monozygotic twins with inflammatory bowel disease. Study-level findings and limits: A distinction between different T cell subtypes was not possible. It was not supported that a single strong signal or clonotype was associated with IBD.

Notes on this clonotype: Its antigen is undetermined.

From its re-call of the 5' RACE reads, TCRdb lists each CDR3 protein once, without DNA. The sample table sets out 400,000 or so distinct CDR3 sequences. This CDR3 comprises 16 residues. Germline V gene sequence: CDR1 SGDLS, CDR2 YYNGEE. This TCR was sampled from a human donor with ulcerative colitis or Crohn's disease, or a healthy co-twin of an affected twin (not recorded which). The chain uses TRBV9 and TRBJ2-1; TCRdb returns TRBD2, unconfirmable since there is no DNA. The specimen was blood. This CDR3 reads CASSVALRGGRNEQFF.